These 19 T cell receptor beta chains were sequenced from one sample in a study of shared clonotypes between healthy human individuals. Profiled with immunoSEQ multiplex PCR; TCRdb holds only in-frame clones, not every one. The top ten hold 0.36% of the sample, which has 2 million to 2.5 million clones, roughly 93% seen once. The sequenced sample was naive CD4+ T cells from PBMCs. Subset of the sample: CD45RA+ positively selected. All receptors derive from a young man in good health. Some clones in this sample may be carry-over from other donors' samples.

CDR3 residues: CASSYQRPPAEGGELFF. Written as DNA, the CDR3 is TGTGCCAGCAGCTACCAGAGGCCCCCGGCGGAGGGCGGGGAGCTGTTTTTT. The genes are TRBV5-5 and TRBJ2-2, with TRBD2 as a possible D gene (6 bases). Germline CDR1 reads SGHKS; CDR2 reads YYEKEE (reference sequence). The CDR3 has 17 amino acids. The ends were cut back, 3 bases at V and 7 bases at J, with 22 bases in the middle.

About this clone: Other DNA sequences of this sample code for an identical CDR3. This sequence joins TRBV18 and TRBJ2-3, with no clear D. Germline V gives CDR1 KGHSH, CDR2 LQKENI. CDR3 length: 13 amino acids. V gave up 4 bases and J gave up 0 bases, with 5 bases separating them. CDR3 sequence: CASSLGSTDTQYF. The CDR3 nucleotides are TGTGCCAGCTCACTGGGGAGCACAGATACGCAGTATTTT.

The CDR3 nucleotides read TGTGCCTGGAGCGCGGGGCAGGGAAACTCTGGGGCCAACGTCCTGACTTTC. It yields the protein CAWSAGQGNSGANVLTF. The chain links TRBV30 to TRBJ2-6, with D possibly being TRBD2 (6 bases). Germline V gene lookup returns CDR1 GTSNPN and CDR2 SVGIG (reference sequence). The CDR3 is 17 residues long. The germline V and J ends were trimmed by 3 bases and 0 bases, with 15 bases remaining between them.

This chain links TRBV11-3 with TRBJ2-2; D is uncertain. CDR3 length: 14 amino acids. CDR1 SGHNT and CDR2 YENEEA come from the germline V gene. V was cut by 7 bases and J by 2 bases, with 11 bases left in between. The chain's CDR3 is CASKVSFNTGELFF. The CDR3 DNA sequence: TGTGCCAGCAAGGTGTCCTTTAACACCGGGGAGCTGTTTTTT.

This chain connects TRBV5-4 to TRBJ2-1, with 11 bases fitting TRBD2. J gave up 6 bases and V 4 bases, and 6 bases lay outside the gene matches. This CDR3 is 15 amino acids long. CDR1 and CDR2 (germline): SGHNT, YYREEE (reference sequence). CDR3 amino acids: CASSPPGLAANEQFF. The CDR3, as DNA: TGTGCCAGCAGCCCGCCGGGACTAGCGGCCAATGAGCAGTTCTTC.

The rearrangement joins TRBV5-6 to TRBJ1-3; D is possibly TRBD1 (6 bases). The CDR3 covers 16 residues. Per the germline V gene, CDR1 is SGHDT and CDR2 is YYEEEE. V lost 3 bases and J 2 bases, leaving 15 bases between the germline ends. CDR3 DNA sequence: TGTGCCAGCAGCTACTACAGGGAGGACACTGGAAACACCATATATTTT. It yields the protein CASSYYREDTGNTIYF. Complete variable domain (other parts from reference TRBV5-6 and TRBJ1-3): DAGVTQSPTHLIKTRGQQVTLRCSPKSGHDTVSWYQQALGQGPQFIFQYYEEEERQRGNFPDRFSGHQFPNYSSELNVNALLLGDSALYLCASSYYREDTGNTIYFGEGSWLTVV.

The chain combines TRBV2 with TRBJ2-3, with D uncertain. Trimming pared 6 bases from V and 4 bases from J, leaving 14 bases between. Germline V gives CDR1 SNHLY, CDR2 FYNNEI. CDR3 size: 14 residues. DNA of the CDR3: TGTGCCAGCAGCGCTGACTCTTTGGCAGATACGCAGTATTTT. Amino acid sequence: CASSADSLADTQYF.

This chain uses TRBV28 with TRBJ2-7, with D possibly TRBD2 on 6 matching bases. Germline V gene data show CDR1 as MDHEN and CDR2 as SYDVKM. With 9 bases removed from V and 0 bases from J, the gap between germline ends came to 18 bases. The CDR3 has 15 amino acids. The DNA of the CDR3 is TGTGCCAGTATGATTTTGGCGGGAAACTCCTACGAGCAGTACTTC. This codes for CASMILAGNSYEQYF.

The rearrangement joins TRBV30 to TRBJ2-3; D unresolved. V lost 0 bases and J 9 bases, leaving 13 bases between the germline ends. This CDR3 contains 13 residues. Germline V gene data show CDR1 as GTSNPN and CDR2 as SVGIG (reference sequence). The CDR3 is CAWSVIRRATQYF. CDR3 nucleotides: TGTGCCTGGAGTGTAATACGTAGAGCCACGCAGTATTTT. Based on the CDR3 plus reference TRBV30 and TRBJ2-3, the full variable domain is SQTIHQWPATLVQPVGSPLSLECTVEGTSNPNLYWYRQAAGRGLQLLFYSVGIGQISSEVPQNLSASRPQDRQFILSSKKLLLSDSGFYLCAWSVIRRATQYFGPGTRLTVL.

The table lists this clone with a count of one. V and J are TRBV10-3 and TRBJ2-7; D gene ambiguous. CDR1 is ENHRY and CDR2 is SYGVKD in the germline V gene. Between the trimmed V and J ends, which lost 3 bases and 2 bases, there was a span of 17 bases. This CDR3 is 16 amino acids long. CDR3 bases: TGTGCCATCAGTGAAAGGGCCGGGCCATCCCCCTACGAGCAGTACTTC. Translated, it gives CAISERAGPSPYEQYF.

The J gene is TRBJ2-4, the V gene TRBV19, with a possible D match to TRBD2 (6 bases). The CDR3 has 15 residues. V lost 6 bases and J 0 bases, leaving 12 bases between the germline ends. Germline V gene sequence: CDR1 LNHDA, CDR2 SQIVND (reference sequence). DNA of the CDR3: TGTGCCAGTAGGGTCGGGGGAGTAGCCAAAAACATTCAGTACTTC. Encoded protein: CASRVGGVAKNIQYF.

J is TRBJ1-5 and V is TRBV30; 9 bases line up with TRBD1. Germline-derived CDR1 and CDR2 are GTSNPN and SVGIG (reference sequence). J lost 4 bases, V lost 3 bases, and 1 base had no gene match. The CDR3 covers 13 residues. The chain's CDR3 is CAWRQGANQPQHF. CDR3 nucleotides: TGTGCCTGGAGACAGGGGGCTAATCAGCCCCAGCATTTT.

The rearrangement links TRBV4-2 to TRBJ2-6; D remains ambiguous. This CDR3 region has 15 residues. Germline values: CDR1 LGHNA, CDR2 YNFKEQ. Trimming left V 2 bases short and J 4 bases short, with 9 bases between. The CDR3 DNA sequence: TGTGCCAGCAGCCAAAAGTTGTCCGGGGCCAACGTCCTGACTTTC. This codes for CASSQKLSGANVLTF.

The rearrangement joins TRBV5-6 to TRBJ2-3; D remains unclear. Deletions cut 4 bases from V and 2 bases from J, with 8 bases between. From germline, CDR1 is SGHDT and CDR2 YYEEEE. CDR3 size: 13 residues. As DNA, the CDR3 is TGTGCCAGCAGCATAGTTCCCACAGATACGCAGTATTTT. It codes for CASSIVPTDTQYF.

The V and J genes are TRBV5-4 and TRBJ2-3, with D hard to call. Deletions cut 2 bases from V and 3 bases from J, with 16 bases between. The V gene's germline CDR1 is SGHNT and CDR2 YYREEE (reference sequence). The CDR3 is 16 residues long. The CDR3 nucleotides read TGTGCCAGCAGCTTTCCGGGCGGAGAAGAGACAGATACGCAGTATTTT. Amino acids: CASSFPGGEETDTQYF.

The CDR3 DNA reads TGTGCCAGCAGTCGTCAGGGGGGGGGTCTAGGGAATCAGCCCCAGCATTTT. Translating it yields CASSRQGGGLGNQPQHF. This chain uses TRBV27 with TRBJ1-5; the match to TRBD1 covers 7 bases. The CDR3 has 17 amino acids. V was pared by 5 bases and J by 4 bases, with 14 bases of the junction left unmatched. Germline assignment: CDR1 MNHEY and CDR2 SMNVEV (reference sequence).

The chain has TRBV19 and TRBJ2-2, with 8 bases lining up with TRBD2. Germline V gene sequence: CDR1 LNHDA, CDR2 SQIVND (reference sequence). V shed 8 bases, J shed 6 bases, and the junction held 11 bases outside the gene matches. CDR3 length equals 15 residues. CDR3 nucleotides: TGTGCCAGTCACAGGGAGCCGGGAGGGCCCGGGGAGCTGTTTTTT. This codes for CASHREPGGPGELFF.

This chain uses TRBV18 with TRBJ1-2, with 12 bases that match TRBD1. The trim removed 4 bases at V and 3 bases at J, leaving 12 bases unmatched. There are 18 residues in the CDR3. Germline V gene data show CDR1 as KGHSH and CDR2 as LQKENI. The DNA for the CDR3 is TGTGCCAGCTCACTCTACCACATGGGACAGGGGGCGGACTATGGCTACACCTTC. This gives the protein CASSLYHMGQGADYGYTF.

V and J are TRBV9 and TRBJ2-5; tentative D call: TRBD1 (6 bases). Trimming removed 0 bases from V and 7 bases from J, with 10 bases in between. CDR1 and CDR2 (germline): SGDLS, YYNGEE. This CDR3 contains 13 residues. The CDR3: CASSVEVGATQYF. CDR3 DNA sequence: TGTGCCAGCAGCGTAGAAGTGGGGGCGACCCAGTACTTC.